These 5 T cell receptor beta chains came from one sample sequenced in a study of regulatory T cells in long-lasting Graves disease. The time point here: persistent/refractory GD, antithyroid drugs over 5 years with positive TRAb. PBMC-extracted RNA yielded the TCR library. CDR3-region Arm-PCR and iRepertoire HTBI primers produced the TCR beta libraries. TCRdb re-analysed the multiplex PCR reads in MiXCR, keeping a single row per CDR3 protein. The sample has 400,000 to 500,000 distinct CDR3 sequences, 20% to 25% seen once. The sequencing used peripheral blood mononuclear cells (PBMCs), collected when the disease was refractory, from a patient treated with antithyroid drugs. The receptors shown here come from a female donor with Graves disease.

This clonotype was picked up a small number of times. V gene TRBV6-5 combines with J gene TRBJ2-4, with D hard to call. This CDR3 contains 14 residues. CDR1 is MNHEY and CDR2 is SVGAGI in the germline V gene. The V gene lost 4 bases and the J gene lost 3 bases, with 10 bases spanning the gap. The CDR3 DNA reads TGTGCCAGCAGTTCCTTGCGGCTCAAAAACATTCAGTACTTC. Protein: CASSSLRLKNIQYF.

This clonotype was seen only a few times. V is TRBV7-8 and J is TRBJ2-4, with D perhaps matching TRBD1 (6 bases). The V gene lost 3 bases and the J gene lost 3 bases, with 18 bases spanning the gap. This CDR3 is 17 amino acids long. Germline-derived CDR1 and CDR2 are SGHVS and FQNEAQ. The CDR3 reads CASSFPPADSYKNIQYF. As DNA, the CDR3 is TGTGCCAGCAGCTTCCCTCCTGCGGACAGTTACAAAAACATTCAGTACTTC.

The chain links TRBV6-1 to TRBJ2-7; perhaps TRBD1 as D (5 bases). The CDR3 runs to 14 residues. CDR1 and CDR2 (germline): MNHNS, SASEGT. The V and J ends lost 3 bases and 5 bases respectively, with 14 bases between them. The CDR3 sequence is CASSEPRGAHEQYF. The DNA for the CDR3 is TGTGCCAGCAGTGAGCCTCGTGGGGCCCACGAGCAGTACTTC.

This clonotype was counted at least ten times. V gene TRBV15 combines with J gene TRBJ1-5, with D possibly TRBD1 on 6 matching bases. The CDR3 contains 17 residues. Between the trimmed V and J ends, which lost 3 bases and 7 bases, there was a span of 22 bases. Germline V gene data show CDR1 as LNHNV and CDR2 as YYDKDF (reference sequence). This CDR3 reads CATSSEETTGTGQPQHF. The CDR3 nucleotides read TGTGCCACCAGCAGTGAGGAGACTACAGGGACCGGGCAGCCCCAGCATTTT.

This clonotype was observed a few times. The rearrangement uses TRBV7-9 and TRBJ1-3, with D perhaps TRBD1 (5 bases). Trimming removed 3 bases from V and 8 bases from J, with 11 bases in between. The CDR3 has 13 residues. The germline CDR1 and CDR2 sequences are SEHNR and FQNEAQ (reference sequence). The CDR3 spells CASSFGAVDTIYF. The CDR3 region has the DNA TGTGCCAGCAGCTTCGGGGCCGTGGACACCATATATTTT.